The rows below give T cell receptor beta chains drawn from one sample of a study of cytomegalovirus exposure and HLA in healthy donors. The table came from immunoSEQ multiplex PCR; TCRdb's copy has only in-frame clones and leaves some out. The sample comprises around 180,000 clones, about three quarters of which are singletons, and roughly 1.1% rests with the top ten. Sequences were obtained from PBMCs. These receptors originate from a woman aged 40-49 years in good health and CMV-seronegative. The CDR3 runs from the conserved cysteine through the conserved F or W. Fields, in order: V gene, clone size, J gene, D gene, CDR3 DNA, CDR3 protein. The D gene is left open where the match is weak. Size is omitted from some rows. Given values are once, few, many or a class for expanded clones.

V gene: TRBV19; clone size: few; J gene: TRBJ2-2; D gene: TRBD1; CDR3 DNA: TGTGCCAGTAGTATAGATGTGGTAGGGGGCAACACCGGGGAGCTGTTTTTT; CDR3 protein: CASSIDVVGGNTGELFF
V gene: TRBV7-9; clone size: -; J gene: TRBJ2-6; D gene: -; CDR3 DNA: TGTGCCAGCAGCCCCCACCCCAGGGGCTCTGGGGCCAACGTCCTGACTTTC; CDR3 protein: CASSPHPRGSGANVLTF
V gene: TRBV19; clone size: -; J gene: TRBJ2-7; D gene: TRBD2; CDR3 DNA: TGTGCCAGTAGTATGGGGACTAGTTCCTACGAGCAGTACTTC; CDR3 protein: CASSMGTSSYEQYF
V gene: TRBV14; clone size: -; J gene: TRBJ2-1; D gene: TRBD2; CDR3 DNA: TGTGCCAGCAGCGGATTTAGCGGGAGCTCCTTGTTTACTGAGCAGTTCTTC; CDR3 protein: CASSGFSGSSLFTEQFF
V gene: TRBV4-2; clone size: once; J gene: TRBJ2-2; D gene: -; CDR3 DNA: TGTGCCAGCAGCCAAGATCCAGGGAACACCGGGGAGCTGTTTTTT; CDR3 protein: CASSQDPGNTGELFF
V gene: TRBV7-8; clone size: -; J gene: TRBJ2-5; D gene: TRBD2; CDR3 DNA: TGTGCCAGCAGCCAATACCGTGGACTAGCGGGAGAGGGAGAGACCCAGTACTTC; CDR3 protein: CASSQYRGLAGEGETQYF
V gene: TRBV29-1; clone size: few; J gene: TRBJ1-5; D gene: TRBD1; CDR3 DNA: TGCAGCGTCCGACAGGGATTGAATCAGCCCCAGCATTTT; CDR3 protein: CSVRQGLNQPQHF
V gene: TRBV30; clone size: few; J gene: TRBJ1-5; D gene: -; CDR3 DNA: TGTGCCTGGGGGGCCCAGGGCCAGCCCCAGCATTTT; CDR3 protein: CAWGAQGQPQHF
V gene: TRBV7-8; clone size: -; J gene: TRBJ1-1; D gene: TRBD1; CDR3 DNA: TGTGCCAGCAGCTTTGGGAGGACAGGCCCGGGGGACACTGAAGCTTTCTTT; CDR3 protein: CASSFGRTGPGDTEAFF
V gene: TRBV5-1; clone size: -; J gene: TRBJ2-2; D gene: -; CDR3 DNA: TGCGCCAGCAGCTTGTCAGGGTTCACCGGGGAGCTGTTTTTT; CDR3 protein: CASSLSGFTGELFF
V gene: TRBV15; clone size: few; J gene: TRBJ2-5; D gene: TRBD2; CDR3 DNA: TGTGCCACCAGCGGGGGACTAGGTGAGACCCAGTACTTC; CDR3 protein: CATSGGLGETQYF
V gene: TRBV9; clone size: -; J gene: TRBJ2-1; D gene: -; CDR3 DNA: TGTGCCAGCAGCGTAGGAGGACAGAGCTCCTACAATGAGCAGTTCTTC; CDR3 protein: CASSVGGQSSYNEQFF
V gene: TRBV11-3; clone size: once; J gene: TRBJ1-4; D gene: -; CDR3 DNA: TGTGCCACGGGGGGCAGCCCTAATGAAAAACTGTTTTTT; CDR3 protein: CATGGSPNEKLFF
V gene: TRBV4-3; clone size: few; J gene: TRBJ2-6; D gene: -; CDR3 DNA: TGCGCCAGCAGCCAAGATGACACCTCTGGGGCCAACGTCCTGACTTTC; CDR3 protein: CASSQDDTSGANVLTF
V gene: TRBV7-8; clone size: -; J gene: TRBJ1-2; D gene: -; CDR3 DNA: TGTGCCAGCAGCTTAGACAGGGTTGACGGCTACACCTTC; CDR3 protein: CASSLDRVDGYTF
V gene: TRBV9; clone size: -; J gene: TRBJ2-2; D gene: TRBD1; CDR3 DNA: TGTGCCAGCAGCGCACCCGGACAGGGAGCTCTCACCGGGGAGCTGTTTTTT; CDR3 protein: CASSAPGQGALTGELFF
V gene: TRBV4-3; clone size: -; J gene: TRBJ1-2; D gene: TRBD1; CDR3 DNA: TGCGCCAGCAGCCAAGAGTTGTCAGGGGGTGTTGGGAAATATGGCTACACCTTC; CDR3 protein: CASSQELSGGVGKYGYTF
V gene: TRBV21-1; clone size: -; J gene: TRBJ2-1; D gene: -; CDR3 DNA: TGTGCCAGCAGCAAAGGAGGCAGGCTAGCGCACAATGAGCAGTTCTTC; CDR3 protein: CASSKGGRLAHNEQFF
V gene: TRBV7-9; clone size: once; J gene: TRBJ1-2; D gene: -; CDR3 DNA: TGTGCCAGCAGCTTGGAAACAGGGCTATGGGGCTACACCTTC; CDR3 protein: CASSLETGLWGYTF
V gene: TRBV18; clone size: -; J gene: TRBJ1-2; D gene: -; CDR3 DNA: TGTGCCAGCTCACCTGGCAGGGACTATGGCTACACCTTC; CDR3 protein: CASSPGRDYGYTF
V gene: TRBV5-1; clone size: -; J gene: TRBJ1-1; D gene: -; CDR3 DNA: TGCGCCAGCAGCTGGAACGGACAGATTGCGAACACTGAAGCTTTCTTT; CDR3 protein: CASSWNGQIANTEAFF
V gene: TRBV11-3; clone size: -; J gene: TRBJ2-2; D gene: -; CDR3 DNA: TGTGCCAGCAGCTTACTAAAGTCTAACACCGGGGAGCTGTTTTTT; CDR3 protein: CASSLLKSNTGELFF
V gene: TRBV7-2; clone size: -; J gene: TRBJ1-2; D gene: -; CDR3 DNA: TGTGCCAGCGCTAGGGGAATTAGTGGCTACACCTTC; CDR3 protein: CASARGISGYTF
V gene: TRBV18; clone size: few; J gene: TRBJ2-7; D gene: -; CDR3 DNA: TGTGCCAGCTCACCGGGGGCAGTCAGCTACGAGCAGTACTTC; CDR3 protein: CASSPGAVSYEQYF
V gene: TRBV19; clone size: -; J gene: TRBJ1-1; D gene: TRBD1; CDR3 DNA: TGTGCCAGTAGCGACAGGGCCGGCACTGAAGCTTTCTTT; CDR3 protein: CASSDRAGTEAFF
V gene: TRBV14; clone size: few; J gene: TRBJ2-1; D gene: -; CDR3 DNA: TGTGCCAGCAGCCCCAGCCTGCGGGGTGAGCAGTTCTTC; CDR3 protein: CASSPSLRGEQFF
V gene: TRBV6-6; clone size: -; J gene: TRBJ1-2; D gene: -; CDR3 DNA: TGTGCCAGCTCGAACGGCGGTAACTATGGCTACACCTTC; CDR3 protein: CASSNGGNYGYTF
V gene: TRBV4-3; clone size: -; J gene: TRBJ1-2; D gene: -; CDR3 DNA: TGCGCCAGCAGCCAAGATTCGGCAATCGGGGATGGCTACACCTTC; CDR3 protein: CASSQDSAIGDGYTF
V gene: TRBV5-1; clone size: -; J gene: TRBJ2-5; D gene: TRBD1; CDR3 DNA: TGCGCCAGCAGGAAGGGACAGGGTCCGCAAGAGACCCAGTACTTC; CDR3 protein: CASRKGQGPQETQYF
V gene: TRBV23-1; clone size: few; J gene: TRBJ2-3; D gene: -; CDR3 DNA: TGCGCCACCCTCCCCCGACAGCCTAGCACAGATACGCAGTATTTT; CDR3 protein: CATLPRQPSTDTQYF
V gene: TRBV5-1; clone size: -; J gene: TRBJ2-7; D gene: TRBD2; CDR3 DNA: TGCGCCAGCAGCCCAACCGTGGCTAGCGGGAGGTTGAACGAGCAGTACTTC; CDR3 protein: CASSPTVASGRLNEQYF
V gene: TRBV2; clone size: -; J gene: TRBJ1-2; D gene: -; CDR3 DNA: TGTGCCAGCAGTAGAGACAGGTCCTATGGCTACACCTTC; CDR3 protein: CASSRDRSYGYTF
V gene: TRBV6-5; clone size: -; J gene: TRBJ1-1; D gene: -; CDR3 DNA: TGTGCCAGCAGTTACTCGAGTCTCGTCACTGAAGCCTTCTTT; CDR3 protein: CASSYSSLVTEAFF
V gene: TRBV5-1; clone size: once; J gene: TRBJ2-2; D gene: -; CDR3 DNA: TGCGCCAGCAGCCCCCTGGGCCACGACGGCGGGGAGCTGTTTTTT; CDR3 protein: CASSPLGHDGGELFF
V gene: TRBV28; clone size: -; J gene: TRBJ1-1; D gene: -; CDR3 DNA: TGTGCCAGCAGTTTAGCCGGGGCAGGGGTATACACTGAAGCTTTCTTT; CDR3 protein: CASSLAGAGVYTEAFF
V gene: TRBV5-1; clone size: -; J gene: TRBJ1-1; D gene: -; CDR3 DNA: TGCGCCAGCAGCTTGGTTGGGGCATTGGGGACTGAAGCTTTCTTT; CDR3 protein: CASSLVGALGTEAFF
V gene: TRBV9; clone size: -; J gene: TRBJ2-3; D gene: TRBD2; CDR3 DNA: TGTGCCAGCAGCGGGACTAGCGGGTACACAGATACGCAGTATTTT; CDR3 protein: CASSGTSGYTDTQYF